Listed below are T cell receptor beta chains from one sample, sequenced in a study of T cell repertoires in cytomegalovirus infection. MiXCR was run by TCRdb on the reads, yielding one entry per CDR3 protein. The sample holds 300,000 or so distinct CDR3 sequences, 20% to 30% seen once. These receptors are not linked to any known antigen. The sample was cultured PBMCs, taken from culture after CMV antigen stimulation. These receptors were collected from a human donor in good health (CMV status not recorded). Some clones in this sample may be carry-over from other donors' samples. The CDR3 runs from the conserved cysteine through the conserved F or W. A D gene is named only where the DNA matches it firmly. A clone size is listed for some rows: how often the clone was seen (once, few, many), or a class if it is expanded.

V gene: TRBV20-1; D gene: NA; J gene: TRBJ2-1; clone size: NA; CDR3 DNA: TGCAGTGCTAGGGCGGCGAGCTCCTACAATGAGCAGTTCTTC; CDR3 protein: CSARAASSYNEQFF
V gene: TRBV10-3; D gene: TRBD2; J gene: TRBJ2-3; clone size: few; CDR3 DNA: TGTGCCATCAGCACGACTAGCGAGACAGATACGCAGTATTTT; CDR3 protein: CAISTTSETDTQYF
V gene: TRBV10-3; D gene: NA; J gene: TRBJ2-2; clone size: NA; CDR3 DNA: TGTGCCTCCAGGCCGACCGACGAGGTCCCCCGGCTGTTTTTT; CDR3 protein: CASRPTDEVPRLFF
V gene: TRBV6-5; D gene: TRBD2; J gene: TRBJ2-7; clone size: NA; CDR3 DNA: TGTGCCAGCAGTCGAGGACTAGCGGGAGTCTACGAGCAGTACTTC; CDR3 protein: CASSRGLAGVYEQYF
V gene: TRBV5-1; D gene: NA; J gene: TRBJ2-1; clone size: few; CDR3 DNA: TGCGCCAGCAGCTTGGCCTACCTGAGCTCCTACAATGAGCAGTTCTTC; CDR3 protein: CASSLAYLSSYNEQFF
V gene: TRBV19; D gene: TRBD2; J gene: TRBJ2-1; clone size: NA; CDR3 DNA: TGTGCCAGTAGTAGGCGGGAGGCCGCTATAGGGAAGCAGTTCTTC; CDR3 protein: CASSRREAAIGKQFF
V gene: TRBV12-3/TRBV12-4; D gene: NA; J gene: TRBJ2-3; clone size: NA; CDR3 DNA: TGTGCCAGCATAATCTCCCTCGGTATTCACACAGATACGCAGTATTTT; CDR3 protein: CASIISLGIHTDTQYF
V gene: TRBV7-9; D gene: NA; J gene: TRBJ2-2; clone size: NA; CDR3 DNA: TGTGCCAGCAGCCTCTCCGGGGGAGGCCCGTCCGGGGAGCTGTTTTTT; CDR3 protein: CASSLSGGGPSGELFF
V gene: TRBV6-1; D gene: NA; J gene: TRBJ2-6; clone size: NA; CDR3 DNA: TGTGCCAGCAGCCGCCGGATCCTAAAGACGGGGGCCAACGTCCTGACTTTC; CDR3 protein: CASSRRILKTGANVLTF
V gene: TRBV7-2; D gene: TRBD1; J gene: TRBJ1-2; clone size: many; CDR3 DNA: TGTGCCAGCAGCTCCTACCTGACAGGGCGAGGTGGCTACACCTTC; CDR3 protein: CASSSYLTGRGGYTF
V gene: TRBV20-1; D gene: NA; J gene: TRBJ1-2; clone size: NA; CDR3 DNA: TGCAGTGCTAGTTCGATGATCTATGGCTACACCTTC; CDR3 protein: CSASSMIYGYTF
V gene: TRBV29-1; D gene: NA; J gene: TRBJ1-2; clone size: NA; CDR3 DNA: TGCAGCGCTGGAGATAACTATGGCTACACCTTC; CDR3 protein: CSAGDNYGYTF
V gene: TRBV18; D gene: TRBD1; J gene: TRBJ2-2; clone size: NA; CDR3 DNA: TGTGCCAGCTCACCAGCAAACAGGGGAATGAGCACCGGGGAGCTGTTTTTT; CDR3 protein: CASSPANRGMSTGELFF
V gene: TRBV12-5; D gene: NA; J gene: TRBJ2-3; clone size: NA; CDR3 DNA: TGTGCTAGTGTTCCCCGACGGCTGCGCGCGAGGGGTACGCAGTATTTT; CDR3 protein: CASVPRRLRARGTQYF
V gene: TRBV9; D gene: NA; J gene: TRBJ1-2; clone size: few; CDR3 DNA: TGTGCCAGCAGCCCTGAAACAGGGATCGGCTATGGCTACACCTTC; CDR3 protein: CASSPETGIGYGYTF